The clone carrying this TCR beta chain was seen a few times. These data belong to a study of regulatory T cells in long-lasting Graves disease. Germline V gene lookup returns CDR1 MNHNS and CDR2 SASEGT. V gave up 8 bases and J gave up 3 bases, with 32 bases separating them. The CDR3 spans 19 residues. The sample's time point: persistent/refractory GD, antithyroid drugs over 5 years with positive TRAb. PBMCs provided the RNA from which the TCR library was made. The authors built TCR beta libraries using iRepertoire HTBI primers and Arm-PCR of CDR3 regions. TCRdb itself ran the multiplex PCR reads through MiXCR, one entry per CDR3 protein. The repertoire has around 460,000 distinct CDR3 sequences, approximately 23% of them found once; the top ten carry under 15%.

The rearrangement joins TRBV6-1 to TRBJ2-7; possible D gene TRBD2, 5 bases. This material consisted of peripheral blood mononuclear cells (PBMCs), taken when the disease was refractory, from a patient treated with antithyroid drugs. The sequence was obtained from a female donor with Graves disease. The DNA for the CDR3 is TGTGCCAGCGGCCTTACCGGGGAAGGGCTCTGGATGTCGTACTACGAGCAGTACTTC. Its translation: CASGLTGEGLWMSYYEQYF.